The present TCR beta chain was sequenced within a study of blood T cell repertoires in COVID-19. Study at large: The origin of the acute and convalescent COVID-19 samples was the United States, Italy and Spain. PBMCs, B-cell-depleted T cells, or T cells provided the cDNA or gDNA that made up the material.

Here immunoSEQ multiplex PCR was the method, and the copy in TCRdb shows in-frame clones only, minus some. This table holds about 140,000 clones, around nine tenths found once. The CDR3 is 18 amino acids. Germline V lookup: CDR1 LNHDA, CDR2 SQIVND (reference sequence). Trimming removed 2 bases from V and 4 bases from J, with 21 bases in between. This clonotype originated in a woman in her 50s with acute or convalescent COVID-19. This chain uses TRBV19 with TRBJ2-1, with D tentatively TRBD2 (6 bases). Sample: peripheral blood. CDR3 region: CASSIYLIGAGSYNEQFF. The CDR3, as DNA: TGTGCCAGTAGTATATATTTAATCGGGGCCGGGAGTTACAATGAGCAGTTCTTC.